The rows below give T cell receptor beta chains drawn from one sample of a study of breast tumors, draining lymph nodes, adjacent tissues. TCRdb redid the calling of the multiplex PCR reads with MiXCR, one entry per CDR3 protein. The sample lists about 170,000 distinct CDR3 sequences; 33% were seen once. The sequencing input was axillary lymph node tissue. These receptors originate from a female donor with breast cancer. Some clones in this sample may be carry-over from other donors' samples. CDR3s leave out the opening cysteine and the closing phenylalanine or tryptophan.

V	J	CDR3
TRBV6-5	TRBJ2-7	ASSAAGRSYEQY
TRBV29-1	TRBJ2-5	SVGQETQY
TRBV20-1	TRBJ1-3	SAGSPLKSPVNTIY
TRBV10-3	TRBJ1-4	AISEGGEKLF
TRBV2	TRBJ1-1	ASSAGLRNTEAF
TRBV6-1	TRBJ1-6	ASSQPGIRQSPLH
TRBV6-5	TRBJ2-5	ASSRGRLQETQY
TRBV14	TRBJ2-2	ASSQGWLAGGGRLGGELF
TRBV5-4	TRBJ1-4	ASSPGEGGTNEKLF
TRBV6-5	TRBJ1-6	ASSHGGGRPHSPLH
TRBV7-2	TRBJ1-2	ASSLPGTGAGGYT
TRBV29-1	TRBJ1-3	SVEDRGGYAGNTIY
TRBV28	TRBJ1-2	ASRQPGQLYGYT
TRBV10-1	TRBJ2-2	ASSEYGELF
TRBV7-3	TRBJ1-2	ASSLMSHRGYT
TRBV5-1	TRBJ1-3	ASSSGHSGNTIY